This T cell receptor (beta chain) stems from a study of Graves' ophthalmopathy and Graves' hyperthyroidism. This clonotype was seen ten or more times. What it binds is unknown. Donors with ophthalmopathy: moderate-to-severe activity, CAS ≥3, NOSPECS ≥4, duration under 3 months. PBMCs came from less than 13 ml of fresh peripheral blood. CDR1 is SNHLY, CDR2 FYNNEI, per germline. The CDR3 runs 14 residues. Between the trimmed V and J ends, which lost 4 bases and 1 base, there was a span of 10 bases. Amplified TCR beta CDR3 regions were obtained using RNA transcripts as template. HTBI primers served in a first-round RT-PCR, which a second-round multiplex PCR followed. TCRdb reanalysed the multiplex PCR reads using MiXCR and keeps one entry per CDR3 protein. The repertoire includes hundreds of thousands of distinct CDR3 sequences, roughly two fifths of them detected once, and around 40% sits in the top ten.

Study-level results: A 13-signature model separated ophthalmopathy from stable hyperthyroidism, reaching about 91% sensitivity and 80% to 83% specificity cross-validated. In blood appeared most of the expanded thyroid clonotypes whose frequency exceeded 0.001.

The clonotype comes from an adult man with Graves' ophthalmopathy. The rearrangement links TRBV2 to TRBJ1-2; no clear D. The sequenced sample was peripheral blood. This CDR3 is CASSVLRGNYGYTF. In nucleotides, the CDR3 is TGTGCCAGCAGTGTCCTCCGGGGTAACTATGGCTACACCTTC.